A selection of T cell receptor beta chains follows, all from one sample in a study of human T cells and chemical hapten exposure. MiXCR, run by TCRdb on the RACE reads, gives a single entry per CDR3 protein. The sample has roughly 360,000 distinct CDR3 sequences, 4% to 5.5% seen once. Material: whole blood, obtained in connection with sensitization to the hapten diphenylcyclopropenone (DPC). The receptors originated from a woman in her fifties or sixties with alopecia areata. Some clones in this sample may be carry-over from other donors' samples. Each CDR3 is given with its conserved first and last residue. The order of the fields is CDR3 length, V gene, clone size, J gene, D gene, CDR3 protein, CDR3 DNA. D genes are given only for firm matches. The size of a clone is reported for some rows only, either as once, few or many, or as a class for expanded clones.

8,TRBV6-5,many,TRBJ2-7,.,CASGEQYF,TGTGCCAGTGGCGAGCAGTACTTC
17,TRBV4-2,few,TRBJ1-2,.,CASSQDRSGRMFYGYTF,TGTGCCAGCAGCCAAGATAGGTCGGGCAGGATGTTCTATGGCTACACCTTC
12,TRBV20-1,.,TRBJ1-2,.,CSAGPGTDGYTF,TGCAGTGCCGGACCCGGGACTGATGGCTACACCTTC
16,TRBV7-9,many,TRBJ2-1,.,CASSSLDGHNFDEQFF,TGTGCCAGCAGCTCTCTTGACGGACACAATTTTGATGAGCAGTTCTTC
15,TRBV6-5,many,TRBJ2-1,TRBD2,CASGGGIASSNEQFF,TGTGCCAGCGGGGGGGGGATAGCCAGCTCCAATGAGCAGTTCTTC
16,TRBV4-3,few,TRBJ2-1,.,CASSQDRGGLYNEQFF,TGCGCCAGCAGCCAAGATAGGGGGGGGCTCTACAATGAGCAGTTCTTC
16,TRBV7-9,many,TRBJ2-6,.,CASSRLQGSGANVLTF,TGTGCCAGCAGCCGACTCCAGGGTTCCGGGGCCAACGTCCTGACTTTC
11,TRBV20-1,many,TRBJ2-3,.,CSAHVVDTQYF,TGCAGTGCCCATGTCGTGGATACGCAGTATTTT
16,TRBV27,.,TRBJ1-1,.,CASSFNTGGPYTEAFF,TGTGCCAGCAGTTTTAATACCGGGGGGCCCTACACTGAAGCTTTCTTT
15,TRBV28,many,TRBJ2-7,.,CASSPDRLSSYEQYF,TGTGCCAGCAGCCCTGACAGATTGAGCTCCTACGAGCAGTACTTC
15,TRBV12-5,few,TRBJ1-5,TRBD1,CASGFSGQGNQPQHF,TGTGCTAGTGGTTTTTCGGGACAGGGAAATCAGCCCCAGCATTTT
12,TRBV25-1,many,TRBJ1-4,.,CASSLRAEKLFF,TGTGCCAGCAGCCTGAGGGCTGAAAAACTGTTTTTT
15,TRBV7-2,many,TRBJ1-6,.,CASSSSQGTNSPLHF,TGTGCCAGCAGTTCGTCCCAGGGGACAAATTCACCCCTCCACTTT
12,TRBV2,many,TRBJ2-7,.,CASKKAAIEQYF,TGTGCCAGCAAAAAGGCAGCCATCGAGCAGTACTTC
14,TRBV5-1,many,TRBJ1-1,.,CASSLDNPGAEAFF,TGCGCCAGCAGCTTGGACAACCCGGGAGCTGAAGCTTTCTTT
15,TRBV7-6,many,TRBJ1-1,.,CASSLARGLGTEAFF,TGTGCCAGCAGCTTAGCGAGGGGTTTAGGGACTGAAGCTTTCTTT
12,TRBV7-9,many,TRBJ1-1,.,CASSLKGREAFF,TGTGCCAGCAGCTTAAAGGGCCGTGAAGCTTTCTTT
14,TRBV4-2,few,TRBJ2-1,TRBD2,CASSQDLRGNEQFF,TGTGCCAGCAGCCAAGATTTGCGGGGGAATGAGCAGTTCTTC
16,TRBV6-1,few,TRBJ1-5,TRBD1,CASSTPAGGADQPQHF,TGTGCCAGCAGCACCCCAGCAGGGGGCGCAGATCAGCCCCAGCATTTT
16,TRBV4-3,many,TRBJ2-2,TRBD2,CASSQDRLAGTGELFF,TGCGCCAGCAGCCAAGACCGCCTAGCGGGCACCGGGGAGCTGTTTTTT
15,TRBV6-5,many,TRBJ2-3,.,CASSYIGGGTDTQYF,TGTGCCAGCAGTTACATTGGCGGAGGCACAGATACGCAGTATTTT
13,TRBV29-1,many,TRBJ2-5,TRBD1,CSGADRAQETQYF,TGCAGCGGGGCAGACAGGGCGCAAGAGACCCAGTACTTC
15,TRBV3-1,few,TRBJ2-7,.,CASSPRLLSSYEQYF,TGTGCCAGCAGCCCGAGGTTATTGAGCTCCTACGAGCAGTACTTC
14,TRBV9,many,TRBJ1-1,.,CASSGGAGASEAFF,TGTGCCAGCAGCGGTGGGGCGGGGGCCTCTGAAGCTTTCTTT
14,TRBV27,few,TRBJ2-7,TRBD2,CASSPPGLPAPMHF,TGTGCCAGCAGTCCCCCGGGACTACCAGCCCCTATGCACTTC
16,TRBV15,few,TRBJ1-4,.,CATSRGDWSTNEKLFF,TGTGCCACCAGCAGGGGTGACTGGTCAACTAATGAAAAACTGTTTTTT
15,TRBV12-3/TRBV12-4,many,TRBJ2-5,.,CASSRPAGAEKTQYF,TGTGCCAGCAGCCGCCCGGCGGGGGCTGAGAAGACCCAGTACTTC
14,TRBV20-1,many,TRBJ1-3,.,CSARDQRTADTIYF,TGCAGTGCTAGAGATCAGAGGACAGCAGACACCATATATTTT
12,TRBV20-1,few,TRBJ2-1,.,CSAGDSMGWQFF,TGCAGTGCCGGGGACTCCATGGGATGGCAGTTCTTC
14,TRBV29-1,few,TRBJ1-2,.,CSVEDSRDGLGYTF,TGCAGCGTTGAAGATTCCCGGGACGGCTTGGGCTACACCTTC
11,TRBV29-1,few,TRBJ2-7,.,CSVSKGYEQYF,TGCAGCGTGAGTAAGGGGTACGAGCAGTACTTC
14,TRBV18,many,TRBJ1-6,.,CASSPRQFNSPLHF,TGTGCCAGCTCACCCAGACAATTTAATTCACCCCTCCACTTT
15,TRBV7-2,many,TRBJ2-3,TRBD2,CASSPLSGGTDTQYF,TGTGCCAGCAGCCCCCTTAGCGGGGGCACAGATACGCAGTATTTT
17,TRBV20-1,many,TRBJ2-1,.,CSARDFKGFRDDNEQFF,TGCAGTGCTAGAGATTTCAAGGGTTTCCGGGACGACAATGAGCAGTTCTTC
16,TRBV12-3/TRBV12-4,.,TRBJ2-3,.,CASSLVSGSSTDTQYF,TGTGCCAGCAGTTTAGTATCAGGATCTAGCACAGATACGCAGTATTTT
16,TRBV28,few,TRBJ1-5,.,CAMGSGARGSNQPQHF,TGTGCGATGGGATCGGGGGCGCGGGGGAGCAATCAGCCCCAGCATTTT